The 7 T cell receptor beta chains presented below share a single source sample, sequenced in a study of blood T cells in healthy people across ages. A second 7 to 11 cycle PCR used barcoded and J-beta primers. TCRdb re-called the 5' RACE reads through MiXCR, storing one row per CDR3 protein. The sample lists over 950,000 distinct CDR3 sequences, more than 30% occurring once. Sequencing was done on a sample of blood. Receptors originate from a man between 18 and 35 years old in good health.

The sample holds a few counts of this clonotype. The chain uses TRBV11-1 and TRBJ1-1, with D maybe TRBD1 (5 bases). This CDR3 has 15 residues. The V gene's germline CDR1 is SGHAT and CDR2 FQDESV (reference sequence). Between the trimmed V and J ends, which lost 4 bases and 4 bases, there was a span of 16 bases. Written as DNA, the CDR3 is TGTGCCAGCAGCTCCTTGGGGGGTAGCATCACTGAAGCTTTCTTT. Encoded protein: CASSSLGGSITEAFF.

The table lists this clonotype with a few counts. The V call is TRBV4-2, the J call TRBJ1-6; a possible D gene is TRBD1 (6 bases). The V gene lost 1 base and the J gene lost 5 bases, with 15 bases spanning the gap. The CDR3 is made up of 17 amino acids. Germline V gene lookup returns CDR1 LGHNA and CDR2 YNFKEQ. The CDR3 reads CASSQGSRGRDNSPLHF. The CDR3 DNA sequence: TGTGCCAGCAGCCAAGGTTCCAGGGGAAGAGATAATTCACCCCTCCACTTT.

This clonotype was detected once. This rearrangement joins TRBV14 to TRBJ1-2; D not certain. This CDR3 is 12 amino acids long. The ends were cut back, 5 bases at V and 8 bases at J, with 12 bases in the middle. Germline V gene lookup returns CDR1 SGHDN and CDR2 FVKESK. The CDR3, as DNA: TGTGCCAGCAGCGCTACATCGGGAGGCTACACCTTC. Protein: CASSATSGGYTF.

This clonotype appeared a few times. The rearrangement uses TRBV20-1 and TRBJ1-1, with D maybe TRBD1 (6 bases). The V gene's germline CDR1 is DFQATT and CDR2 SNEGSKA (reference sequence). Trimming left V 5 bases short and J 0 bases short, with 13 bases between. CDR3 size: 14 residues. The CDR3 sequence is CSACPDSLNTEAFF. The CDR3 region has the DNA TGCAGTGCTTGCCCGGACAGCCTGAACACTGAAGCTTTCTTT.

About this clonotype itself: The germline gene is not matched at one end of the junction; a read error may be the cause. The chain couples TRBV10-3 to TRBJ1-2, with 7 bases that match TRBD1. This CDR3 is built from 14 residues. In germline, CDR1 is ENHRY, CDR2 SYGVKD. The CDR3 reads CAISPDRVGYSYTF. CDR3 in DNA: TGTGCCATCAGCCCCGACAGGGTTGGCTATAGCTACACCTTC.

V usage is TRBV7-9 and J usage is TRBJ2-3, with 8 positions matching TRBD2. V gave up 4 bases and J gave up 4 bases; unmatched junction bases: 13. The CDR3 has 17 residues. Per the germline V gene, CDR1 is SEHNR and CDR2 is FQNEAQ (reference sequence). The CDR3 bases are TGTGCCAGCAGCTCCCGGGTAGCGGGGACCACCCCAGATACGCAGTATTTT. Protein product: CASSSRVAGTTPDTQYF.

This clonotype appeared a few times. The chain joins TRBV27 to TRBJ1-2; D ambiguous. CDR1 MNHEY and CDR2 SMNVEV come from the germline V gene (reference sequence). V was pared by 4 bases and J by 0 bases, with 21 bases between. The CDR3 sequence is 18 residues long. CDR3 amino acids: CASSSQPGKKPANYGYTF. The CDR3 DNA reads as TGTGCCAGCAGTTCGCAACCGGGCAAAAAGCCTGCTAACTATGGCTACACCTTC.